These 3 T cell receptor beta chains share one sample of origin, sequenced in a study of T cell changes during pregnancy in multiple sclerosis. Data came from immunoSEQ multiplex PCR; TCRdb stores just in-frame clones and leaves some out. This table has fewer than 45,000 clones, roughly 91% appearing once. The sample was CD8+ T cells from peripheral blood mononuclear cells, taken after pregnancy. The receptors shown here come from a female donor in good health, enrolled as a control in a pregnancy study.

This chain links TRBV5-7 with TRBJ2-1; TRBD2 aligns across 13 bases. TRBV5-7 is identified as an open reading frame with a role that is uncertain. V lost 0 bases to trimming and J lost 2 bases; unmatched junction nucleotides: 2. This CDR3 region has 17 residues. For the CDR3, the DNA is TGTGCCAGCAGCTTGGTTACTAGCGGGGGGGCCTACAATGAGCAGTTCTTC. Residues: CASSLVTSGGAYNEQFF.

The rearrangement joins TRBV4-3 to TRBJ2-5; 9 nucleotides agree with TRBD2. This CDR3 spans 17 amino acids. Germline CDR1 and CDR2: LGHNA and YSLEER. V lost 0 bases, J lost 3 bases, and 8 bases stayed unmatched. This chain's CDR3 is CASSQEGSGGFEETQYF. For the CDR3, the DNA is TGCGCCAGCAGCCAAGAAGGGAGCGGGGGGTTTGAAGAGACCCAGTACTTC.

The chain joins TRBV4-1 to TRBJ1-1; no reliable D call. The CDR3 is made up of 15 amino acids. Trimming left V 0 bases short and J 8 bases short, with 16 bases between. Germline lookup yields CDR1 MGHRA and CDR2 YSYEKL. Here the CDR3 DNA reads TGCGCCAGCAGCCAAGAGAGGCTGATGACTTGGGAAGCTTTCTTT. This encodes CASSQERLMTWEAFF.